The 3 T cell receptor beta chains below all came from one sample that was sequenced in a study of T cells in Graves' hyperthyroidism and ophthalmopathy. RNA transcripts were the template for amplifying TCR beta CDR3 regions. First-round RT-PCR with HTBI primers amplified the TCR CDR3 region. One entry per CDR3 protein, called by TCRdb with MiXCR from the multiplex PCR reads. The data contain around 700,000 distinct CDR3 sequences, under 45% of them singletons. The sequenced sample was blood. The receptors were gathered from a woman aged 40 to 49 with Graves' hyperthyroidism.

This rearrangement joins TRBV15 to TRBJ1-5; the D is unclear. Per the germline V gene, CDR1 is LNHNV and CDR2 is YYDKDF (reference sequence). The V and J ends lost 0 bases and 11 bases respectively, with 14 bases between them. This CDR3 is built from 14 residues. CDR3 sequence (DNA): TGTGCCACCAGCAGAGATATGCCACAAGAGACCCAGCATTTT. This gives the protein CATSRDMPQETQHF.

This clonotype was seen repeatedly, ten times or more. The chain combines TRBV12-3 or TRBV12-4 with TRBJ2-7; 8 bases map to TRBD2. V lost 5 bases and J lost 6; bases outside the gene matches: 6. The CDR3 runs to 13 residues. The CDR3 sequence: CASSAPGLGEQYF. Written as DNA, the CDR3 is TGTGCCAGCAGTGCGCCGGGACTAGGCGAGCAGTACTTC.

The chain is built from TRBV6-5 and TRBJ2-5; 11 nucleotides agree with TRBD2. This CDR3 has 17 amino acids. The germline V gene encodes CDR1 MNHEY and CDR2 SVGAGI. V trimming: 6 bases; J trimming: 4 bases; junction bases outside the gene matches: 13. The CDR3 DNA sequence: TGTGCCAGCAGCCCCGGGACTAGCGGCCTCTTCGGAGAGACCCAGTACTTC. Residues: CASSPGTSGLFGETQYF.